Listed here are 22 T cell receptor beta chains from one sample, sequenced in a study of T cell responses to AZD1222 COVID-19 vaccine (dated by TCRdb to the early 2020s). The time point label of this sample denotes: about 28 days (+/-7) after the second vaccine dose. The protocol used for the library was the immunoSEQ multiplex PCR assay. Imported from immuneACCESS, the table was reduced by TCRdb to in-frame sequences with V and J called. These copies leave out some clones; in studies compared against another copy, an unresolved V gene accounts for under half, and the cause of the remainder is not known. Across this sample there are over 45,000 clones, with over 75% seen only once. About 5% of the sample rests with the top ten. Sequenced material: peripheral blood, taken 28 days after the second AZD1222 dose. These TCRs come from an adult who received the AZD1222 COVID-19 vaccine.

The chain has TRBV18 and TRBJ1-1; D is unclear. V lost 6 bases, J lost 0 bases, and 14 bases lay in between. The CDR3 consists of 15 residues. Germline CDR1 and CDR2: KGHSH and LQKENI. CDR3 protein: CASSPGGQVNTEAFF. CDR3 DNA: TGTGCCAGCTCCCCTGGTGGGCAGGTGAACACTGAAGCTTTCTTT.

The V and J genes are TRBV7-2 and TRBJ2-7; 8 nucleotides match TRBD2. The J segment lost 0 bases and the V segment lost 3 bases, leaving 4 bases of the junction unmatched. The CDR3 runs to 15 residues. Germline V gene sequence: CDR1 SGHTA, CDR2 FQGNSA. CDR3 nucleotides: TGTGCCAGCAGCTTTACTAGCGGTAGCTCCTACGAGCAGTACTTC. Protein product: CASSFTSGSSYEQYF.

The chain has TRBV9 and TRBJ1-3; D is possibly TRBD1 (6 bases). The CDR3 consists of 18 residues. Germline values: CDR1 SGDLS, CDR2 YYNGEE. V was cut by 4 bases and J by 0 bases, with 20 bases left in between. The CDR3 reads CASSTRDLGQSSGNTIYF. Written as DNA, the CDR3 is TGTGCCAGCAGCACCCGAGATTTAGGACAGTCCTCTGGAAACACCATATATTTT.

This chain connects TRBV28 to TRBJ2-7; 7 nucleotides agree with TRBD1. From germline, CDR1 is MDHEN and CDR2 SYDVKM. The CDR3 covers 15 residues. V gave up 5 bases and J gave up 3 bases; unmatched junction bases: 10. CDR3 sequence (DNA): TGTGCCAGCAGTCCAAGAAGGGACAGTCACTACGAGCAGTACTTC. This translates into CASSPRRDSHYEQYF. Filled out from reference TRBV28 and TRBJ2-7, the complete variable domain reads DVKVTQSSRYLVKRTGEKVFLECVQDMDHENMFWYRQDPGLGLRLIYFSYDVKMKEKGDIPEGYSVSREKKERFSLILESASTNQTSMYLCASSPRRDSHYEQYFGPGTRLTVT.

The chain joins TRBV27 to TRBJ1-2; 9 nucleotides line up with TRBD1. V lost 2 bases to trimming and J lost 2 bases; unmatched junction nucleotides: 6. The germline gives CDR1 MNHEY, CDR2 SMNVEV (reference sequence). The length of the CDR3 is 16 residues. CDR3 loop: CASSLGTGTSNYGYTF. CDR3 DNA sequence: TGTGCCAGCAGTTTAGGGACAGGGACCTCGAACTATGGCTACACCTTC.

A single count supports this clone. The chain uses TRBV5-1 and TRBJ2-5, with 10 bases matching TRBD1. The CDR3 consists of 15 residues. With 5 bases clipped from V and 3 bases from J, the junction kept 7 bases outside the gene matches. Germline lookup yields CDR1 SGHRS and CDR2 YFSETQ. CDR3 loop: CASSETGGIEETQYF. CDR3 coding DNA: TGCGCCAGCAGTGAGACAGGGGGCATCGAAGAGACCCAGTACTTC.

This chain joins TRBV7-2 and TRBJ2-5, with 11 bases identical to TRBD2. The CDR3 loop spans 14 amino acids. Looked up from germline, CDR1 is SGHTA and CDR2 is FQGNSA. The junction had 5 bases not matched to a gene; V was cut back by 7 bases and J by 4 bases. CDR3 DNA: TGTGCCAGCACGTCTAGCGGGGGGAGAGAGACCCAGTACTTC. Its translation: CASTSSGGRETQYF.

This chain connects TRBV6-4 to TRBJ2-2; tentative D call: TRBD2 (5 bases). Trimming pared 4 bases from V and 3 bases from J, leaving 9 bases between. The germline V gene encodes CDR1 MRHNA and CDR2 SNTAGT. This CDR3 has 14 residues. CDR3 in DNA: TGTGCCAGCAGTGCCGAACTAGACACCGGGGAGCTGTTTTTT. Translating gives CASSAELDTGELFF.

The chain is built from TRBV7-2 and TRBJ2-7; either TRBD1 or TRBD2 may supply D (5 bases each). The CDR3 extends over 15 amino acids. CDR1 SGHTA and CDR2 FQGNSA come from the germline V gene. V lost 5 bases to trimming and J lost 5 bases, with 19 bases between them. The CDR3 coding sequence is TGTGCCAGCAGCCCACCGGGACGCCCGGACGACGAGCAGTACTTC. It is translated as CASSPPGRPDDEQYF. Full variable domain (remainder filled in from reference TRBV7-2 and TRBJ2-7): GAGVSQSPSNKVTEKGKDVELRCDPISGHTALYWYRQSLGQGLEFLIYFQGNSAPDKSGLPSDRFSAERTGGSVSTLTIQRTQQEDSAVYLCASSPPGRPDDEQYFGPGTRLTVT.

This sequence joins TRBV6-7 and TRBJ2-7, with D unresolved. TRBV6-7 falls under the ORF class, with uncertain function. This CDR3 contains 12 residues. V dropped 2 bases and J dropped 4 bases, with 6 bases sitting between them. The CDR3 nucleotides are TGTGCCAGCAGTTACCTCATGTACGAGCAGTACTTC. This codes for CASSYLMYEQYF.

V gene TRBV5-8 combines with J gene TRBJ1-4; no clear D gene. CDR1 and CDR2 from the germline V gene are SGHTS and YDEGEE. Trimming removed 1 base at V and 0 bases at J, with 10 bases between. The CDR3 has 16 amino acids. Written as DNA, the CDR3 is TGTGCCAGCAGCTTGTTCTTGGTTTCAACTAATGAAAAACTGTTTTTT. Its protein is CASSLFLVSTNEKLFF. Drawing the rest from reference TRBV5-8 and TRBJ1-4, the complete variable domain is EAGVTQSPTHLIKTRGQQATLRCSPISGHTSVYWYQQALGLGLQFLLWYDEGEERNRGNFPPRFSGRQFPNYSSELNVNALELEDSALYLCASSLFLVSTNEKLFFGSGTQLSVL.

This chain uses TRBV15 with TRBJ2-1, with 11 bases aligning to TRBD2. Germline lookup yields CDR1 LNHNV and CDR2 YYDKDF (reference sequence). The ends lost 4 bases at V and 6 bases at J; junction bases unmatched: 5. This CDR3 has 15 residues. CDR3: CATSKLAGEGNEQFF. The CDR3 bases are TGTGCCACCAGCAAACTAGCGGGAGAGGGCAATGAGCAGTTCTTC.

The sample holds one count of this clone. The CDR3 DNA follows: TGTGCCAGCAGTTACGTCAGGAGACTTTCCTACGAGCAGTACTTC. This translates into CASSYVRRLSYEQYF. V and J are TRBV6-6 and TRBJ2-7; D call uncertain. The CDR3 is 15 residues long. CDR1 MNHNY and CDR2 SVGAGI come from the germline V gene (reference sequence). V gave up 2 bases and J gave up 1 base, with 12 bases separating them.

V is TRBV6-5 and J is TRBJ1-1; D remains unclear. The CDR3 runs to 15 residues. The germline gives CDR1 MNHEY, CDR2 SVGAGI. Between the trimmed V and J ends, which lost 6 bases and 1 base, there was a span of 15 bases. As DNA, the CDR3 is TGTGCCAGCAGCTCCGGGCCCCTACGGAACACTGAAGCTTTCTTT. Amino acid sequence: CASSSGPLRNTEAFF.

This chain joins TRBV28 and TRBJ1-2, with 7 bases that match TRBD1. J gave up 5 bases and V 4 bases, and 7 bases lay outside the gene matches. This CDR3 is 14 amino acids long. Germline V gene sequence: CDR1 MDHEN, CDR2 SYDVKM. In DNA form, the CDR3 reads TGTGCCAGCAGTTCCGGGACAGCCGTTTATGGCTACACCTTC. Its translation is CASSSGTAVYGYTF.

This clone qualifies as medium-sized. This chain uses TRBV3-1 (or the pseudogene TRBV3-2) with TRBJ2-2; 8 bases match TRBD1. This CDR3 comprises 15 residues. CDR1 is LGHDT, CDR2 YNNKEL, per germline (reference sequence). J lost 5 bases, V lost 4 bases, and 6 bases had no gene match. As DNA, the CDR3 is TGTGCCAGCAGCCTCCCGGGACAGGTAACCGGGGAGCTGTTTTTT. Protein sequence: CASSLPGQVTGELFF.

J is TRBJ1-4 and V is TRBV5-1; no firm D call. CDR1 and CDR2 from the germline V gene are SGHRS and YFSETQ. The CDR3 extends over 16 amino acids. V dropped 6 bases and J dropped 4 bases, with 19 bases sitting between them. The CDR3 coding sequence is TGCGCCAGCATGGAGTCCGGAGGCGGCGGTAATGAAAAACTGTTTTTT. Encoded protein: CASMESGGGGNEKLFF.

The chain joins TRBV6-5 to TRBJ1-6; D remains unclear. Per germline, CDR1 MNHEY and CDR2 SVGAGI. V was clipped by 6 bases and J by 4 bases, with 10 bases between them. The CDR3 totals 14 residues. Written as DNA, the CDR3 is TGTGCCAGCAGCCCCGGGCCTTATAATTCACCCCTCCACTTT. This gives the protein CASSPGPYNSPLHF.

The chain recombines TRBV5-3 with TRBJ2-3; unclear D gene. TRBV5-3 is marked as an open reading frame, function uncertain. The V end was cut by 3 bases, the J end by 2 bases, with 19 bases between. The CDR3 is 17 amino acids. CDR3 DNA: TGTGCCAGAAGCTCCCTTTCGGTGGGGTGGTTCACAGATACGCAGTATTTT. Its translation is CARSSLSVGWFTDTQYF.

The chain is built from TRBV5-1 and TRBJ2-7; 7 bases are shared with TRBD1. Germline CDR1 SGHRS, CDR2 YFSETQ. The length of the CDR3 is 14 residues. Unmatched junction bases numbered 6, after V lost 4 bases and J lost 2 bases. For the CDR3, the DNA is TGCGCCAGCAGCCCGGGACAGAGTGCCTACGAGCAGTACTTC. Protein product: CASSPGQSAYEQYF.

In its sample, this clone was seen once. The rearrangement links TRBV2 to TRBJ2-7; TRBD2 matches 7 bases. The CDR3 contains 15 residues. V dropped 7 bases and J dropped 0; count of bases not matched to a gene: 9. The germline V gene has CDR1 SNHLY and CDR2 FYNNEI. DNA for the CDR3: TGTGCCAGCATCAAAAAGCGGGGAAACTCCTACGAGCAGTACTTC. Protein: CASIKKRGNSYEQYF.

The chain uses TRBV28 and TRBJ1-1; the match to TRBD1 covers 7 bases. V lost 6 bases to trimming and J lost 5 bases; unmatched junction nucleotides: 9. CDR3 length: 14 residues. Germline CDR1 reads MDHEN; CDR2 reads SYDVKM. The CDR3 region is CASSQTTGNTEAFF. CDR3 sequence (DNA): TGTGCCAGCAGCCAGACGACAGGGAATACTGAAGCTTTCTTT.